One sample yielded the 17 T cell receptor beta chains listed below, sequenced in a study of human T cells and chemical hapten exposure. Specified time point: patch test 3, about 24 weeks after DPC sensitization. Treatment indicated: therapeutic diphenylcyclopropenone sensitization with weekly scalp DPC. TCRdb analysed the RACE reads with MiXCR anew, one entry per CDR3 protein. The table lists some 60,000 distinct CDR3 sequences, around 12% of them singletons. The sequenced sample was whole blood, obtained in connection with sensitization to the hapten diphenylcyclopropenone (DPC). The receptors were sampled from a man aged 30-40 years with alopecia areata. Some clones in this sample may be carry-over from other donors' samples.

This clonotype was counted between two and nine times. V is TRBV7-9 and J is TRBJ2-3; D call uncertain. This CDR3 contains 15 residues. The V end was cut by 0 bases, the J end by 5 bases, with 12 bases between. CDR1 SEHNR and CDR2 FQNEAQ come from the germline V gene (reference sequence). The CDR3 nucleotides read TGTGCCAGCAGCTTAGCGCTTCGGTCGGAAGATACGCAGTATTTT. Its protein is CASSLALRSEDTQYF.

This clonotype was counted ten times or more. This chain connects TRBV30 to TRBJ2-1; 11 bases fit TRBD2. The germline V gene encodes CDR1 GTSNPN and CDR2 SVGIG (reference sequence). This CDR3 comprises 13 residues. Germline trimming cut 8 bases from V and 5 bases from J; bases unmatched to any gene: 5. The CDR3 reads CASSGGADNEQFF. DNA for the CDR3: TGTGCCAGTAGCGGGGGGGCAGACAATGAGCAGTTCTTC.

This clonotype was found once. The chain combines TRBV6-2 or TRBV6-3 with TRBJ1-5; D call uncertain. The V gene lost 6 bases and the J gene lost 3 bases, with 9 bases spanning the gap. Germline V gives CDR1 MNHEY, CDR2 SVGEGT. This CDR3 contains 13 residues. The CDR3 loop is CASSSRVNQPQHF. The CDR3 DNA is TGTGCCAGCAGCAGCCGGGTCAATCAGCCCCAGCATTTT.

This clonotype was seen ten or more times. This chain uses TRBV29-1 with TRBJ2-1, with unresolved D. This CDR3 is built from 10 residues. The V gene's germline CDR1 is SQVTM and CDR2 ANQGSEA. The V gene lost 7 bases and the J gene lost 8 bases, with 9 bases spanning the gap. The CDR3 is CSADVDEQFF. CDR3 DNA: TGCAGCGCGGACGTAGATGAGCAGTTCTTC.

This clonotype was counted a few times. The rearrangement joins TRBV7-2 to TRBJ2-1; D is possibly TRBD1 (6 bases). The CDR3 spans 15 residues. Trimming took 5 bases from V and 3 from J, leaving 14 bases between them. Germline assignment: CDR1 SGHTA and CDR2 FQGNSA. The CDR3 region has the DNA TGTGCCAGCAGCCCCCGTCGGGACAACTACAATGAGCAGTTCTTC. Protein: CASSPRRDNYNEQFF. Based on the CDR3 plus reference TRBV7-2 and TRBJ2-1, the full variable domain is GAGVSQSPSNKVTEKGKDVELRCDPISGHTALYWYRQSLGQGLEFLIYFQGNSAPDKSGLPSDRFSAERTGGSVSTLTIQRTQQEDSAVYLCASSPRRDNYNEQFFGPGTRLTVL.

This clonotype was counted only a few times. V gene TRBV7-9 combines with J gene TRBJ2-7, with 9 bases lining up with TRBD1. The CDR3 has 15 amino acids. The germline CDR1 and CDR2 sequences are SEHNR and FQNEAQ (reference sequence). The V gene end was trimmed by 2 bases and the J gene end by 4 bases; junction bases not matched to a gene: 6. The CDR3 sequence is CASSLFGDRAYEQYF. Written as DNA, the CDR3 is TGTGCCAGCAGCTTATTCGGGGACAGGGCTTACGAGCAGTACTTC. Based on the CDR3 plus reference TRBV7-9 and TRBJ2-7, the full variable domain is DTGVSQNPRHKITKRGQNVTFRCDPISEHNRLYWYRQTLGQGPEFLTYFQNEAQLEKSRLLSDRFSAERPKGSFSTLEIQRTEQGDSAMYLCASSLFGDRAYEQYFGPGTRLTVT.

This clonotype was recorded many times. The chain recombines TRBV5-1 with TRBJ2-7; D is unclear. In germline, CDR1 is SGHRS, CDR2 YFSETQ. The germline V and J ends were trimmed by 1 base and 2 bases, with 16 bases remaining between them. The length of the CDR3 is 16 residues. The CDR3 reads CASSLTPDVSAYEQYF. The DNA for the CDR3 is TGCGCCAGCAGCTTGACTCCGGACGTCTCTGCCTACGAGCAGTACTTC.

The chain combines TRBV7-9 with TRBJ2-2; possibly TRBD1 for D (5 bases). The CDR3 consists of 14 residues. Germline V gene data show CDR1 as SEHNR and CDR2 as FQNEAQ (reference sequence). Trimming removed 3 bases from V and 4 bases from J, with 9 bases in between. This CDR3 reads CASSLGRVTGELFF. The CDR3 region has the DNA TGTGCCAGCAGCTTGGGCAGGGTCACCGGGGAGCTGTTTTTT.

This clonotype was counted many times. Here the CDR3 reads CASNLRDSTLVTSTDTQYF. DNA of the CDR3: TGTGCCAGCAACCTCCGGGACAGTACCCTCGTAACTAGCACAGATACGCAGTATTTT. The gene calls are TRBV6-2 or TRBV6-3 and TRBJ2-3; 7 bases are a match to TRBD1. CDR3 length equals 19 residues. Germline CDR1 MNHEY, CDR2 SVGEGT. The junction had 19 bases not matched to a gene; V was cut back by 7 bases and J by 0 bases.

This clonotype has a handful of counts. The chain combines TRBV10-3 with TRBJ2-2; tentative D call: TRBD1 (7 bases). Germline loops: CDR1 ENHRY, CDR2 SYGVKD. With 7 bases removed from V and 0 bases from J, the gap between germline ends came to 15 bases. The CDR3 length is 16 residues. The CDR3 sequence: CAINPRGDPNTGELFF. The CDR3 bases are TGTGCCATCAACCCCAGGGGGGATCCGAACACCGGGGAGCTGTTTTTT.

The CDR3 DNA is TGTGCCAGCAGTACCGGGGTTAACGAGCAGTACTTC. Its translation: CASSTGVNEQYF. This chain links TRBV27 with TRBJ2-7, with D maybe TRBD2 (5 bases). The germline V gene encodes CDR1 MNHEY and CDR2 SMNVEV (reference sequence). This CDR3 has 12 residues. Trimming shortened V by 5 bases and J by 5 bases, and 10 bases separated the two germline ends.

This clonotype was recorded many times. The chain is built from TRBV6-1 and TRBJ1-1; TRBD1 is a possible D gene (5 bases). V was clipped by 3 bases and J by 4 bases, with 9 bases between them. The CDR3 is 13 residues long. The germline gives CDR1 MNHNS, CDR2 SASEGT. CDR3 in DNA: TGTGCCAGCAGTGACAGGGAGGTCACTGAAGCTTTCTTT. Its protein product is CASSDREVTEAFF.

This clonotype was recorded many times. The genes are TRBV6-5 and TRBJ1-1, with D unresolved. Per germline, CDR1 MNHEY and CDR2 SVGAGI. The CDR3 length is 14 residues. Trimming took off 2 bases at V and 1 base at J, with 8 bases between the two ends. The DNA for the CDR3 is TGTGCCAGCAGTTACGGGCAGGAGAACACTGAAGCTTTCTTT. This gives the protein CASSYGQENTEAFF.

The chain has TRBV19 and TRBJ2-3; D possibly uses TRBD1 or TRBD2 (6 bases each). The CDR3 has 15 amino acids. Trimming removed 9 bases at V and 0 bases at J, with 16 bases between. CDR1 and CDR2 (germline): LNHDA, SQIVND (reference sequence). DNA for the CDR3: TGTGCCAGCGTTGGTCTAGGGGGGAGCACAGATACGCAGTATTTT. Amino acid sequence: CASVGLGGSTDTQYF.

The chain employs TRBV5-1 and TRBJ1-2; D perhaps matches TRBD1 (5 bases). CDR3 length: 14 amino acids. The V gene's germline CDR1 is SGHRS and CDR2 YFSETQ. Trimming removed 1 base from V and 3 bases from J, with 10 bases in between. CDR3 in amino acids: CASSLLQGDYGYTF. In nucleotides, the CDR3 is TGCGCCAGCAGCTTGCTCCAGGGAGACTATGGCTACACCTTC.

This clonotype was seen a few times. The CDR3 region has the DNA TGTGCCATCCGCGGGGGACCTGAAGCTTTCTTT. This sequence encodes CAIRGGPEAFF. V gene TRBV6-8 combines with J gene TRBJ1-1; tentatively, D is TRBD1 (5 bases). The CDR3 is made up of 11 amino acids. The germline V gene has CDR1 MNHGY and CDR2 SAAAGT. The V end was cut by 10 bases, the J end by 6 bases, with 12 bases between.

This clonotype was recorded at least ten times. V and J are TRBV6-2 or TRBV6-3 and TRBJ2-7, with D perhaps matching TRBD1 (5 bases). Trimming cost V 0 bases and J 0 bases, with 12 bases left between them. There are 16 residues in the CDR3. In germline, CDR1 is MNHEY, CDR2 SVGEGT. Written as DNA, the CDR3 is TGTGCCAGCAGTTACTCGCAGGGTTTCAACTCCTACGAGCAGTACTTC. Translated: CASSYSQGFNSYEQYF.